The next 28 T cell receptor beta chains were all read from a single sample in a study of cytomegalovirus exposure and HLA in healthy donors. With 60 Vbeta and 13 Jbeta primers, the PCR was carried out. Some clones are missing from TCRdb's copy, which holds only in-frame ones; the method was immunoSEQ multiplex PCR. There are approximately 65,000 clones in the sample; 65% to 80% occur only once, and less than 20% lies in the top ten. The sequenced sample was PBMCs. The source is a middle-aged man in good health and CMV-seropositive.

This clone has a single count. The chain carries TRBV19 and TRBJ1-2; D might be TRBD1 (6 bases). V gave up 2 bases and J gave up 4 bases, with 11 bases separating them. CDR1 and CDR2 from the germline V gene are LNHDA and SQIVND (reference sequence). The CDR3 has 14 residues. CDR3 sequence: CASSIPGHSYGYTF. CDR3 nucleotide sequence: TGTGCCAGTAGTATACCGGGACACAGCTATGGCTACACCTTC. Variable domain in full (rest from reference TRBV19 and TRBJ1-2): DGGITQSPKYLFRKEGQNVTLSCEQNLNHDAMYWYRQDPGQGLRLIYYSQIVNDFQKGDIAEGYSVSREKKESFPLTVTSAQKNPTAFYLCASSIPGHSYGYTFGSGTRLTVV.

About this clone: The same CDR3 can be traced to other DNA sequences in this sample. DNA for the CDR3: TGTGCCAGCAGTTACCGAGGGGACAAAGCCTACGAGCAGTACTTC. It specifies CASSYRGDKAYEQYF. This chain joins TRBV6-5 and TRBJ2-7; D is possibly TRBD1 (6 bases). Trimming removed 2 bases from V and 2 bases from J, with 13 bases in between. The CDR3 has 15 residues. Germline V lookup: CDR1 MNHEY, CDR2 SVGAGI.

The CDR3 spells CASSVVNGGSDTQYF. The CDR3 DNA is TGTGCCAGCAGCGTAGTGAACGGGGGTTCAGATACGCAGTATTTT. This chain connects TRBV9 to TRBJ2-3; D is perhaps TRBD2 (6 bases). The ends were cut back, 0 bases at V and 4 bases at J, with 12 bases in the middle. There are 15 residues in the CDR3. The germline V gene encodes CDR1 SGDLS and CDR2 YYNGEE.

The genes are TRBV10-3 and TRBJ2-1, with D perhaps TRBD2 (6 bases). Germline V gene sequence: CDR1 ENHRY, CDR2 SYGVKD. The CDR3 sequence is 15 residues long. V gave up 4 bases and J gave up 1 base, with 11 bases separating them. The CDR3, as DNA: TGTGCCATCAGTGCGGATAGCGGTTCCTACAATGAGCAGTTCTTC. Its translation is CAISADSGSYNEQFF.

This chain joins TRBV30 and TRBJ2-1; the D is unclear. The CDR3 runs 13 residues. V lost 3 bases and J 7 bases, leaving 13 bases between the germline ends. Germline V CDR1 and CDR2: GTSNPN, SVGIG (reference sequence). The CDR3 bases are TGTGCCTGGAGATATGCGAGGATAAATGAGCAGTTCTTC. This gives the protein CAWRYARINEQFF.

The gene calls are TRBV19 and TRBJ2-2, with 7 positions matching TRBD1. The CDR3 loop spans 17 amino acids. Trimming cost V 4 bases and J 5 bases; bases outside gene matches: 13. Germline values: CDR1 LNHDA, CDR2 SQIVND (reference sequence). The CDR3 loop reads CASSNPGAGGPTGELFF. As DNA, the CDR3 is TGTGCCAGTAGTAACCCCGGGGCAGGGGGACCAACCGGGGAGCTGTTTTTT.

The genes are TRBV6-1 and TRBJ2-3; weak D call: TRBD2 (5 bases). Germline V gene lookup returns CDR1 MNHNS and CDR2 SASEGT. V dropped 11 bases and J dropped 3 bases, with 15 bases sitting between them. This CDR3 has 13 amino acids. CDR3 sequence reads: CAGGLLGTDTQYF. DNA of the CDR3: TGTGCCGGAGGACTCCTGGGGACAGATACGCAGTATTTT.

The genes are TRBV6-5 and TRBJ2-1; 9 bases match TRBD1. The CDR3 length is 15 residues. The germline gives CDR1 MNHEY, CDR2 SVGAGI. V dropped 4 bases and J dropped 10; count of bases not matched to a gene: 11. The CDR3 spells CASSLQGAQFSEQFF. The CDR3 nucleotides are TGTGCCAGCAGTTTACAGGGGGCGCAGTTTAGCGAGCAGTTCTTC.

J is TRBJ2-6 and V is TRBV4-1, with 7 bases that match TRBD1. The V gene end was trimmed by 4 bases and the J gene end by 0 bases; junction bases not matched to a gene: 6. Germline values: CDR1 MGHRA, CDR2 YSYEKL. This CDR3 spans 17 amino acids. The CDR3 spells CASSPLTGPSGANVLTF. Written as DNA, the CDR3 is TGCGCCAGCAGCCCACTGACAGGGCCCTCTGGGGCCAACGTCCTGACTTTC.

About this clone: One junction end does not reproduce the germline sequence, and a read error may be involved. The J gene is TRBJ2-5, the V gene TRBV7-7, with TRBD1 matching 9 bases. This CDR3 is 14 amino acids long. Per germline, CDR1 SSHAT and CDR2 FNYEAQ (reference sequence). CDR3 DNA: TGTGCTAGCAGCCAAGACAGGGGGCAAGAGACCCAGTACTTC. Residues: CASSQDRGQETQYF.

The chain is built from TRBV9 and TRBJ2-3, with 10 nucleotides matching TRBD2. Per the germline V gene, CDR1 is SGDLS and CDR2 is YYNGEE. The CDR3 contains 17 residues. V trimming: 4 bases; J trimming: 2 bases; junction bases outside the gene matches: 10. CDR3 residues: CASSPGLAAPHTDTQYF. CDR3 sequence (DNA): TGTGCCAGCAGCCCAGGACTAGCGGCTCCCCACACAGATACGCAGTATTTT.

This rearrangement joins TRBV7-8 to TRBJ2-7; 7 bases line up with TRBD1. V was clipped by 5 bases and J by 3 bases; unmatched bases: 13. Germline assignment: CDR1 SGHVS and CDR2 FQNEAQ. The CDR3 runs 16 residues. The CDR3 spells CASSPDRTVLFYEQYF. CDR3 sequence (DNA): TGTGCCAGCAGCCCGGACAGGACGGTTTTATTCTACGAGCAGTACTTC.

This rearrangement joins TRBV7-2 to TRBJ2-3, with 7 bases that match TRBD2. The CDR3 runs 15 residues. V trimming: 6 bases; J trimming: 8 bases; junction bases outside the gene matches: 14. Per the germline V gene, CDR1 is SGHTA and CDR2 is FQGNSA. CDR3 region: CASSPGTIPKGTQYF. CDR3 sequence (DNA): TGTGCCAGCAGTCCCGGGACTATCCCAAAGGGTACGCAGTATTTT.

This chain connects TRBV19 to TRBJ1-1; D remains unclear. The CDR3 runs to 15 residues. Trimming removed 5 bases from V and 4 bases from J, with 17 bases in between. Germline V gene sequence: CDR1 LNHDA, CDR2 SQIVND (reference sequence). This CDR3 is CASSSGRSRGTEAFF. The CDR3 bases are TGTGCCAGTAGTTCCGGACGGTCACGGGGCACTGAAGCTTTCTTT.

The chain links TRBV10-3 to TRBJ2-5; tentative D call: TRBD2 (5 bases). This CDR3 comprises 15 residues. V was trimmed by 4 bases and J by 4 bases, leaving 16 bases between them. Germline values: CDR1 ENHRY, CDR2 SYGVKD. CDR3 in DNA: TGTGCCATCAGTGGACCGGGGATTGACGGAGAGACCCAGTACTTC. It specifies CAISGPGIDGETQYF.

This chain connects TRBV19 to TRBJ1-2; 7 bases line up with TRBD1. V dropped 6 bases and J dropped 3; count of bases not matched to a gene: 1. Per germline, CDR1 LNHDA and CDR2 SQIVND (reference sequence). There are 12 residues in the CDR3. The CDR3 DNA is TGTGCCAGTAGCGACAGGGACTATGGCTACACCTTC. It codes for CASSDRDYGYTF.

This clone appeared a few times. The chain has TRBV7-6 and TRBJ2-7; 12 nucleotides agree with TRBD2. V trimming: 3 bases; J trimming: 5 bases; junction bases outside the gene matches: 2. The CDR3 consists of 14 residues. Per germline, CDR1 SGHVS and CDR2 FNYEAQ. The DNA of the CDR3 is TGTGCCAGCAGCTTTGCTAGCGGGGGGGACGAGCAGTACTTC. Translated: CASSFASGGDEQYF.

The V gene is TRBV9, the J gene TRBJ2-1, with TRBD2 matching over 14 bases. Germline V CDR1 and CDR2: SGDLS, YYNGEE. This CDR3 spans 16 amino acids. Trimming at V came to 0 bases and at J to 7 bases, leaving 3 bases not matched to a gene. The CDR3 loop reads CASSVAGTSGRNEQFF. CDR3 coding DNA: TGTGCCAGCAGCGTAGCCGGGACTAGCGGGAGAAATGAGCAGTTCTTC.

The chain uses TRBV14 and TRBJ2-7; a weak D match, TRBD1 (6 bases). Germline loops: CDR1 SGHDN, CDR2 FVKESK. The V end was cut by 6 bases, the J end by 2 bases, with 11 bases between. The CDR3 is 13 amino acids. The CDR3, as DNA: TGTGCCAGCAGTAGTTGGGACACCTACGAGCAGTACTTC. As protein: CASSSWDTYEQYF.

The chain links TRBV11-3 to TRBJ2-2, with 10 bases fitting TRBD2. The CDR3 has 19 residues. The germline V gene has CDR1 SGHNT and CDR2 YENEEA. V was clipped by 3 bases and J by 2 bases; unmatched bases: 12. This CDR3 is CASSFSFYLAGVNTGELFF. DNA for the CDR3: TGTGCCAGCAGCTTCAGCTTTTACCTAGCGGGAGTAAACACCGGGGAGCTGTTTTTT.

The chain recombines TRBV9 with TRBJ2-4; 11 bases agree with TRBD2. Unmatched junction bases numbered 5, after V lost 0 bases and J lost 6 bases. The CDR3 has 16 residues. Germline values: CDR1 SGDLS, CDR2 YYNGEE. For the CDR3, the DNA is TGTGCCAGCAGCGTAGAGGGTAGCGGGGGGGTAAACATTCAGTACTTC. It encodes CASSVEGSGGVNIQYF.

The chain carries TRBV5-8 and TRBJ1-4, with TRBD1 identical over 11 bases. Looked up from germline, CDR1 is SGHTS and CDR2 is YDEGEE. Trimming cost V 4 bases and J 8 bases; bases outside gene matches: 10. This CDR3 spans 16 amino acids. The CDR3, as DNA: TGTGCCAGCAGCAGAGGACAGGGGGCCGAGAGGGAAAAACTGTTTTTT. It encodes CASSRGQGAEREKLFF.

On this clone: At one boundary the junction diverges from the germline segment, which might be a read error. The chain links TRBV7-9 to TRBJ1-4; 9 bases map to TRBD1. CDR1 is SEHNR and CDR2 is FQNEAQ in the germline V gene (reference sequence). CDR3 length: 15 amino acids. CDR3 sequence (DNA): TGTTCCAGCAGCGAAACAGGGGGCAGGATTGAAAAACTGTTTTTT. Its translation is CSSSETGGRIEKLFF.

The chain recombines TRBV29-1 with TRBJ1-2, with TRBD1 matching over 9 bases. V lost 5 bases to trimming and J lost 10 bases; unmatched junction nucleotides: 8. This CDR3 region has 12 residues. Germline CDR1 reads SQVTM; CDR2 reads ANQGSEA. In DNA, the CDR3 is TGCAGCGTTAGGGGGGACAGGGCGGACTACACCTTC. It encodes CSVRGDRADYTF.

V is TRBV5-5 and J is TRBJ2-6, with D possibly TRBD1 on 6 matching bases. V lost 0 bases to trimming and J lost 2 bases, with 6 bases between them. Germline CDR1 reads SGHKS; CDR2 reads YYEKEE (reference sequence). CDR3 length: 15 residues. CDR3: CASSLAGAGANVLTF. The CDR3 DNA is TGTGCCAGCAGCTTGGCAGGGGCTGGGGCCAACGTCCTGACTTTC.

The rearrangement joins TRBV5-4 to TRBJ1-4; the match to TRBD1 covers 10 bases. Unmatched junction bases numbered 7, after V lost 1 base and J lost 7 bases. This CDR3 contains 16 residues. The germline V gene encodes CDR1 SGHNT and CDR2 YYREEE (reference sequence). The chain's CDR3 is CASSLSRDRGGEKLFF. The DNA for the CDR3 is TGTGCCAGCAGCTTGAGCCGGGACAGGGGCGGTGAAAAACTGTTTTTT.

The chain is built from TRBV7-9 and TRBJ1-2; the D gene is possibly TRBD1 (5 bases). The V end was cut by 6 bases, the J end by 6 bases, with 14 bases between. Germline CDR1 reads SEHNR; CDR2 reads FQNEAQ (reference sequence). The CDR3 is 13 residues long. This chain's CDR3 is CASSRSGANGYTF. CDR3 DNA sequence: TGTGCCAGCAGTAGGTCTGGGGCTAATGGCTACACCTTC.

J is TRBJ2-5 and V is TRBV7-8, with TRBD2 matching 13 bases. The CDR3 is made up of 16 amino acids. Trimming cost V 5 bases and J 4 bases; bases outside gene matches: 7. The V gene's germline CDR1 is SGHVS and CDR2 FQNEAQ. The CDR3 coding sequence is TGTGCCAGCAGCGAGGGACTAGCGGGAAACGGAGAGACCCAGTACTTC. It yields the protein CASSEGLAGNGETQYF.